The 14 T cell receptor beta chains presented below share a single source sample, sequenced in a study of blood T cell repertoires in COVID-19 (dated by TCRdb to 2020 to 2021). Preparation of the library involved the immunoSEQ multiplex PCR assay. In TCRdb, the immuneACCESS table is reduced to in-frame sequences with V and J assigned. These tables do not hold every clone; where another copy was compared, an unresolved V gene accounts for under half, and the others remain unexplained. The sample contains some 220,000 clones, under 85% of them found a single time. The biggest ten clones account for 0.95% to 1.5% of the sample. Material: peripheral blood. These receptors originate from a woman in her 30s with COVID-19, enrolled during active disease.

The rearrangement uses TRBV5-1 and TRBJ2-7; TRBD1 might be the D (7 bases). Trimming shortened V by 5 bases and J by 1 base, and 10 bases separated the two germline ends. Germline V lookup: CDR1 SGHRS, CDR2 YFSETQ. The CDR3 has 13 residues. CDR3 nucleotides: TGCGCCAGCAGGGAGGGACAGTCCTACGAGCAGTACTTC. It translates to CASREGQSYEQYF.

The chain combines TRBV24-1 with TRBJ1-1; TRBD1 agrees at 7 bases. The germline V gene has CDR1 KGHDR and CDR2 SFDVKD. CDR3 size: 14 residues. The V and J ends lost 3 bases and 8 bases, in that order; junction bases with no gene match: 8. The chain's CDR3 is CATSDTSTGEEAFF. The DNA of the CDR3 is TGTGCCACCAGTGATACATCAACAGGGGAGGAAGCTTTCTTT.

V usage is TRBV6-1 and J usage is TRBJ2-7; weak D call: TRBD2 (5 bases). V lost 3 bases and J 5 bases, leaving 11 bases between the germline ends. CDR1 is MNHNS, CDR2 SASEGT, per germline. The CDR3 contains 13 residues. CDR3 region: CASSDGLRDEQYF. The CDR3 DNA reads TGTGCCAGCAGTGACGGACTGCGGGACGAGCAGTACTTC.

The chain combines TRBV6-5 with TRBJ2-2; 7 nucleotides agree with TRBD2. The CDR3 spans 14 residues. Trimming removed 2 bases from V and 6 bases from J; junction bases left unmatched: 3. Looked up from germline, CDR1 is MNHEY and CDR2 is SVGAGI. The CDR3 here is CASSYQRGAGELFF. CDR3 sequence (DNA): TGTGCCAGCAGTTACCAACGGGGGGCCGGGGAGCTGTTTTTT.

The chain has TRBV7-2 and TRBJ1-2; weak D call: TRBD1 (6 bases). V was shortened by 3 bases and J by 4 bases, with 18 bases between the two germline ends. Germline V gene lookup returns CDR1 SGHTA and CDR2 FQGNSA. The CDR3 length is 16 residues. The DNA of the CDR3 is TGTGCCAGCAGCTTTAGTACAGGGAGATCAGGCTATGGCTACACCTTC. This sequence encodes CASSFSTGRSGYGYTF.

The V gene is TRBV19, the J gene TRBJ2-6; D perhaps matches TRBD1 (6 bases). With 10 bases removed from V and 0 bases from J, the gap between germline ends came to 19 bases. Germline CDR1 reads LNHDA; CDR2 reads SQIVND (reference sequence). This CDR3 has 17 amino acids. CDR3 nucleotides: TGTGCCACACTCAAAACAGGGCTTAGCTCTGGGGCCAACGTCCTGACTTTC. It codes for CATLKTGLSSGANVLTF.

CDR3 sequence (DNA): TGTGCCAGCAGCGTAGATGCGACAGGGGTAACGGATGGCTACACCTTC. This sequence encodes CASSVDATGVTDGYTF. The gene calls are TRBV9 and TRBJ1-2; 8 nucleotides align to TRBD1. The CDR3 is 16 amino acids. J was trimmed by 6 bases and V by 0 bases; bases with no gene match: 10. Germline CDR1 is SGDLS and CDR2 is YYNGEE.

The J gene is TRBJ1-2, the V gene TRBV6-2 or TRBV6-3, with 9 positions matching TRBD1. There are 16 residues in the CDR3. J was trimmed by 6 bases and V by 0 bases; bases with no gene match: 8. CDR1 MNHEY and CDR2 SVGEGT come from the germline V gene. CDR3 in DNA: TGTGCCAGCAGTTACTCGATCGGGACAGGGCGGGATGGCTACACCTTC. It yields the protein CASSYSIGTGRDGYTF.

Worth noting for this clone: In the same sample, other DNA sequences code for this CDR3. The genes are TRBV9 and TRBJ2-5, with 7 bases aligning to TRBD1. This CDR3 region has 14 residues. The V segment lost 2 bases and the J segment 2 bases; nucleotides outside the gene matches: 3. Germline CDR1 SGDLS, CDR2 YYNGEE. The CDR3 DNA is TGTGCCAGCAGCGTGGGACAGCTACAAGAGACCCAGTACTTC. Amino acid sequence: CASSVGQLQETQYF.

The rearrangement uses TRBV3-1 (or the pseudogene TRBV3-2) and TRBJ1-4, with TRBD1 matching 7 bases. J was trimmed by 5 bases and V by 0 bases; bases with no gene match: 3. The CDR3 covers 15 residues. Germline values: CDR1 LGHDT, CDR2 YNNKEL (reference sequence). CDR3 bases: TGTGCCAGCAGCCAAGAATGGACAGGCAATGAAAAACTGTTTTTT. Protein sequence: CASSQEWTGNEKLFF.

This clone was counted a single time. The chain employs TRBV4-3 and TRBJ2-3; 7 positions agree with TRBD2. This CDR3 has 17 residues. V lost 5 bases to trimming and J lost 8 bases; unmatched junction nucleotides: 19. The germline V gene has CDR1 LGHNA and CDR2 YSLEER. Here the CDR3 DNA reads TGCGCCAGCAGCTCTAGCGGCCAGCAGAACATATTGGTTACGCAGTATTTT. It translates to CASSSSGQQNILVTQYF.

The chain couples TRBV24-1 to TRBJ2-5, with D tentatively TRBD2 (5 bases). Trimming cost V 2 bases and J 4 bases, with 13 bases left between them. The CDR3 has 15 residues. Germline values: CDR1 KGHDR, CDR2 SFDVKD. The chain's CDR3 is CATSDSRTAAETQYF. The CDR3 DNA sequence: TGTGCCACCAGTGATTCCCGGACTGCGGCAGAGACCCAGTACTTC.

The CDR3 spells CASSCSSSGGGREQYF. Written as DNA, the CDR3 is TGTGCCAGCAGTTGTAGTTCTAGCGGGGGGGGCCGGGAGCAGTACTTC. The V and J genes are TRBV28 and TRBJ2-7, with TRBD2 matching over 12 bases. With 4 bases clipped from V and 7 bases from J, the junction kept 11 bases outside the gene matches. CDR3 length: 16 amino acids. Germline loops: CDR1 MDHEN, CDR2 SYDVKM.

This chain links TRBV9 with TRBJ2-1, with a tentative D call TRBD1 (6 bases). V lost 3 bases to trimming and J lost 9 bases, with 13 bases between them. CDR3 size: 13 residues. Germline-derived CDR1 and CDR2 are SGDLS and YYNGEE. The CDR3 coding sequence is TGTGCCAGCAGCGCTAGCACAGGGAGTGAGCAGTTCTTC. This translates into CASSASTGSEQFF.